These 25 T cell receptor beta chains originate from one sample sequenced in a study of a mutant IDH1 vaccine in newly diagnosed glioma. Their cognate antigens are unknown. Sequencing used immunoSEQ multiplex PCR; TCRdb keeps in-frame clones, though not all of them. The repertoire has just over 65,000 clones, 84% of them found once; the top ten carry more than 10%. The time point denotes: week 23, last vaccination. Vaccine doses each comprised 300 ug of mutant IDH1 20-mer peptide, with topical imiquimod. This specimen consisted of PBMCs, obtained from a glioma patient whose treatment included an IDH1 peptide vaccine. The receptors stem from a man aged 18 to 35 with glioma.

The V call is TRBV6-6, the J call TRBJ1-4; D is uncertain. Trimming took off 2 bases at V and 6 bases at J, with 1 base between the two ends. Germline CDR1 and CDR2: MNHNY and SVGAGI (reference sequence). This CDR3 region has 11 residues. For the CDR3, the DNA is TGTGCCAGCAGTTACCATGAAAAACTGTTTTTT. Protein product: CASSYHEKLFF.

The rearrangement uses TRBV6-5 and TRBJ2-1, with unresolved D. The CDR3 is made up of 16 amino acids. The germline gives CDR1 MNHEY, CDR2 SVGAGI. V lost 1 base and J 3 bases, leaving 13 bases between the germline ends. The CDR3 region is CASSYLHPAYYNEQFF. Written as DNA, the CDR3 is TGTGCCAGCAGTTACTTGCATCCCGCCTACTACAATGAGCAGTTCTTC.

V gene TRBV7-9 combines with J gene TRBJ2-7, with a weak D call TRBD1 (6 bases). This CDR3 contains 14 residues. Between the trimmed V and J ends, which lost 3 bases and 5 bases, there was a span of 14 bases. Per germline, CDR1 SEHNR and CDR2 FQNEAQ (reference sequence). CDR3 in amino acids: CASSFGTSVHEQYF. The CDR3 nucleotides are TGTGCCAGCAGCTTCGGGACATCGGTACACGAGCAGTACTTC.

This chain links TRBV6-6 with TRBJ2-7, with unresolved D. The CDR3 covers 14 residues. Trimming left V 7 bases short and J 5 bases short, with 18 bases between. In germline, CDR1 is MNHNY, CDR2 SVGAGI (reference sequence). CDR3 in amino acids: CASTPSPPTHEQYF. The DNA of the CDR3 is TGTGCCAGCACTCCAAGTCCCCCAACCCACGAGCAGTACTTC.

The chain recombines TRBV7-9 with TRBJ2-3, with 13 bases that match TRBD2. V dropped 6 bases and J dropped 1; count of bases not matched to a gene: 7. The CDR3 runs 17 residues. The germline CDR1 and CDR2 sequences are SEHNR and FQNEAQ (reference sequence). For the CDR3, the DNA is TGTGCCAGCAGTAACGGACTAGCGGGAGCTCGCACAGATACGCAGTATTTT. It is translated as CASSNGLAGARTDTQYF.

V usage is TRBV2 and J usage is TRBJ2-1, with TRBD1 as a possible D gene (5 bases). CDR1 is SNHLY and CDR2 is FYNNEI in the germline V gene. CDR3 length equals 14 residues. Between the trimmed V and J ends, which lost 4 bases and 3 bases, there was a span of 10 bases. The CDR3 DNA is TGTGCCAGCAGTGTAGGGGCGGTCTACAATGAGCAGTTCTTC. This encodes CASSVGAVYNEQFF.

This chain joins TRBV5-6 and TRBJ1-5; D not resolved. V was pared by 0 bases and J by 1 base, with 8 bases between. The CDR3 runs 15 residues. In germline, CDR1 is SGHDT, CDR2 YYEEEE. In nucleotides, the CDR3 is TGTGCCAGCAGCTTGGACGGAGTCAGCAATCAGCCCCAGCATTTT. Translation gives CASSLDGVSNQPQHF.

V usage is TRBV29-1 and J usage is TRBJ2-7, with 7 bases fitting TRBD1. Unmatched junction bases numbered 12, after V lost 7 bases and J lost 0 bases. The CDR3 sequence is 15 residues long. CDR1 is SQVTM, CDR2 ANQGSEA, per germline. The CDR3 coding sequence is TGCAGCGCACGGATGCCGGGACAGATCTCCTACGAGCAGTACTTC. Its protein is CSARMPGQISYEQYF.

Only a few counts were recorded for this clone. V usage is TRBV7-6 and J usage is TRBJ2-7, with D tentatively TRBD2 (6 bases). The germline gives CDR1 SGHVS, CDR2 FNYEAQ. V was pared by 5 bases and J by 1 base, with 18 bases between. CDR3 size: 16 residues. CDR3 DNA: TGTGCCAGCAGCCCCGCCGGGTCTAGCGCTTCCTACGAGCAGTACTTC. Translating gives CASSPAGSSASYEQYF.

This chain uses TRBV4-3 with TRBJ2-7; the D gene is possibly TRBD2 (7 bases). The CDR3 is 13 residues long. The germline V and J ends were trimmed by 4 bases and 6 bases, with 13 bases remaining between them. Germline V CDR1 and CDR2: LGHNA, YSLEER. The CDR3 DNA follows: TGCGCCAGCAGCCGGGAGGGGGGGCTCGAGCAGTACTTC. Protein product: CASSREGGLEQYF.

The chain employs TRBV28 and TRBJ2-7, with a weak D call TRBD2 (6 bases). CDR3 size: 13 residues. CDR1 is MDHEN and CDR2 is SYDVKM in the germline V gene. V lost 3 bases to trimming and J lost 4 bases, with 10 bases between them. The CDR3 here is CASSLGEEYEQYF. The DNA of the CDR3 is TGTGCCAGCAGTTTGGGGGAGGAATACGAGCAGTACTTC.

V gene TRBV27 combines with J gene TRBJ1-2; 11 nucleotides line up with TRBD1. Per germline, CDR1 MNHEY and CDR2 SMNVEV (reference sequence). This CDR3 comprises 16 residues. The ends lost 6 bases at V and 8 bases at J; junction bases unmatched: 14. CDR3 nucleotides: TGTGCCAGCAGGCAGTTTGGGGAGGGACAGGGGGTCGGCTACACCTTC. It specifies CASRQFGEGQGVGYTF.

This chain links TRBV19 with TRBJ1-5; 9 positions match TRBD1. There are 15 residues in the CDR3. Germline V gene sequence: CDR1 LNHDA, CDR2 SQIVND (reference sequence). J gave up 1 base and V 4 bases, and 2 bases lay outside the gene matches. CDR3 protein: CASSKDRGSNQPQHF. DNA of the CDR3: TGTGCCAGTAGTAAGGACAGGGGAAGCAATCAGCCCCAGCATTTT.

The V call is TRBV7-9, the J call TRBJ2-2; TRBD2 matches 9 bases. Germline-derived CDR1 and CDR2 are SEHNR and FQNEAQ (reference sequence). This CDR3 spans 18 amino acids. V was clipped by 5 bases and J by 6 bases; unmatched bases: 16. CDR3 residues: CASSRGGPSGNRPGELFF. In DNA form, the CDR3 reads TGTGCCAGCAGCCGAGGGGGACCTAGCGGGAATCGGCCCGGGGAGCTGTTTTTT.

This clone was seen a single time. The rearrangement links TRBV11-1 to TRBJ2-6; possibly TRBD1 for D (6 bases). The V end lost 3 bases, the J end lost 9 bases, and 18 bases lay between the germline ends. The CDR3 is 16 amino acids. Per the germline V gene, CDR1 is SGHAT and CDR2 is FQDESV (reference sequence). The CDR3, as DNA: TGTGCCAGCAGCTTTCCGCCCCCTGGGGGCGGCAACGTCCTGACTTTC. The encoded protein is CASSFPPPGGGNVLTF. The whole variable domain, remainder taken from reference TRBV11-1 and TRBJ2-6, is EAEVAQSPRYKITEKSQAVAFWCDPISGHATLYWYRQILGQGPELLVQFQDESVVDDSQLPKDRFSAERLKGVDSTLKIQPAELGDSAMYLCASSFPPPGGGNVLTFGAGSRLTVL.

This clone was counted only a few times. The V and J genes are TRBV27 and TRBJ1-1; D gene unclear. There are 13 residues in the CDR3. Germline CDR1 reads MNHEY; CDR2 reads SMNVEV (reference sequence). Trimming removed 3 bases at V and 0 bases at J, with 5 bases between. The CDR3 DNA sequence: TGTGCCAGCAGTTTCCTGCTGAACACTGAAGCTTTCTTT. Its protein product is CASSFLLNTEAFF.

This rearrangement joins TRBV6-5 to TRBJ1-5, with 7 nucleotides matching TRBD1. With 6 bases clipped from V and 7 bases from J, the junction kept 9 bases outside the gene matches. The germline gives CDR1 MNHEY, CDR2 SVGAGI. The CDR3 consists of 14 residues. CDR3 amino acids: CASSRGGISQPQHF. The CDR3 DNA is TGTGCCAGCAGCCGAGGGGGCATATCGCAGCCCCAGCATTTT.

J is TRBJ1-2 and V is TRBV7-6; no reliable D call. Trimming stripped 5 bases from V and 3 bases from J, with 16 bases between. CDR3 length equals 15 residues. CDR1 SGHVS and CDR2 FNYEAQ come from the germline V gene. CDR3: CASSPRFGRDYGYTF. For the CDR3, the DNA is TGTGCCAGCAGCCCCCGCTTCGGACGAGACTATGGCTACACCTTC.

The V call is TRBV7-3, the J call TRBJ1-1; possibly TRBD1 for D (6 bases). The CDR3 loop spans 14 amino acids. Germline CDR1 SGHTA, CDR2 FQGTGA. V was pared by 2 bases and J by 7 bases, with 14 bases between. The chain's CDR3 is CASSLQGRGGEAFF. Here the CDR3 DNA reads TGTGCCAGCAGCTTACAGGGTAGGGGGGGTGAAGCTTTCTTT.

The chain joins TRBV4-3 to TRBJ2-7; the match to TRBD1 covers 10 bases. J lost 3 bases, V lost 3 bases, and 5 bases had no gene match. The CDR3 covers 15 residues. In germline, CDR1 is LGHNA, CDR2 YSLEER. Here the CDR3 reads CASSQRQGAFYEQYF. The DNA of the CDR3 is TGCGCCAGCAGCCAGAGACAGGGGGCTTTCTACGAGCAGTACTTC.

The genes are TRBV15 and TRBJ2-4; D remains unclear. The CDR3 spans 15 residues. The germline CDR1 and CDR2 sequences are LNHNV and YYDKDF (reference sequence). The V and J ends lost 0 bases and 1 base respectively, with 7 bases between them. In nucleotides, the CDR3 is TGTGCCACCAGCAGAGATAAGGGCGCCAAAAACATTCAGTACTTC. This sequence encodes CATSRDKGAKNIQYF. Using reference TRBV15 and TRBJ2-4 for the parts outside the CDR3, the full variable domain is DAMVIQNPRYQVTQFGKPVTLSCSQTLNHNVMYWYQQKSSQAPKLLFHYYDKDFNNEADTPDNFQSRRPNTSFCFLDIRSPGLGDTAMYLCATSRDKGAKNIQYFGAGTRLSVL.

V usage is TRBV6-5 and J usage is TRBJ1-4; TRBD1 agrees at 12 bases. CDR1 and CDR2 from the germline V gene are MNHEY and SVGAGI. Trimming took 4 bases from V and 7 from J; bases not matched to a gene: 7. CDR3 size: 16 residues. The CDR3 bases are TGTGCCAGCAGTTCGGGACAGGGGGCAAGTGGTGAAAAACTGTTTTTT. It is translated as CASSSGQGASGEKLFF.

The rearrangement joins TRBV9 to TRBJ2-7, with D possibly TRBD1 on 5 matching bases. Germline V gene lookup returns CDR1 SGDLS and CDR2 YYNGEE. Trimming pared 4 bases from V and 0 bases from J, leaving 14 bases between. The CDR3 has 15 amino acids. CDR3 amino acids: CASSPLGLGSYEQYF. The CDR3 bases are TGTGCCAGCAGCCCTCTGGGGCTCGGCTCCTACGAGCAGTACTTC.

This clone appeared a few times. The genes are TRBV4-3 and TRBJ2-5, with 9 bases lining up with TRBD2. Germline CDR1 and CDR2: LGHNA and YSLEER. J lost 1 base, V lost 0 bases, and 0 bases had no gene match. This CDR3 spans 15 amino acids. CDR3 sequence (DNA): TGCGCCAGCAGCCAAGAGCGGGGGGGCCAAGAGACCCAGTACTTC. This encodes CASSQERGGQETQYF.

This chain links TRBV19 with TRBJ2-5; TRBD2 is a possible D gene (6 bases). The CDR3 consists of 15 residues. V was clipped by 9 bases and J by 1 base, with 18 bases between them. CDR1 is LNHDA, CDR2 SQIVND, per germline (reference sequence). The CDR3 loop is CASRAVREVQETQYF. DNA of the CDR3: TGTGCCAGCCGTGCGGTGAGGGAGGTCCAAGAGACCCAGTACTTC. Based on the CDR3 plus reference TRBV19 and TRBJ2-5, the full variable domain is DGGITQSPKYLFRKEGQNVTLSCEQNLNHDAMYWYRQDPGQGLRLIYYSQIVNDFQKGDIAEGYSVSREKKESFPLTVTSAQKNPTAFYLCASRAVREVQETQYFGPGTRLLVL.